These 21 T cell receptor beta chains were sequenced from one sample in a study of patients and donors after allogeneic stem cell transplantation. Using its own MiXCR run on the RT-PCR reads, TCRdb lists one record per CDR3 protein. Among over 150,000 distinct CDR3 sequences listed, approximately 41% were seen once. The material sequenced was blood, either unsorted or a sorted T cell fraction (not recorded which). The receptors shown here come from a human donor who was either an allogeneic HSCT recipient or a stem cell or donor lymphocyte infusion donor (not recorded which). It is not recorded whose cells these are; they may come from a transplant donor.

This rearrangement joins TRBV6-1 to TRBJ2-7; 9 nucleotides align to TRBD1. CDR3 length equals 15 residues. V gave up 6 bases and J gave up 2 bases; unmatched junction bases: 8. From germline, CDR1 is MNHNS and CDR2 SASEGT. The CDR3 region has the DNA TGTGCCAGCAGAGGACAGGGGAGAGGAGCCTACGAGCAGTACTTC. It is translated as CASRGQGRGAYEQYF.

V gene TRBV5-8 combines with J gene TRBJ1-3; D gene uncertain. In germline, CDR1 is SGHTS, CDR2 YDEGEE. V was pared by 4 bases and J by 7 bases, with 15 bases between. CDR3 length: 14 residues. The CDR3: CASSDSDRRNTIYF. The CDR3 nucleotides are TGTGCCAGCAGCGACTCGGACCGACGGAACACCATATATTTT.

This clonotype occurred a few times. The CDR3 is CASSPTAAFNEQFF. DNA of the CDR3: TGTGCCAGCAGCCCCACGGCAGCGTTTAATGAGCAGTTCTTC. This sequence joins TRBV6-5 and TRBJ2-1; no clear D. CDR1 and CDR2 from the germline V gene are MNHEY and SVGAGI. This CDR3 comprises 14 residues. V lost 6 bases to trimming and J lost 7 bases, with 16 bases between them.

This chain links TRBV20-1 with TRBJ1-1, with no clear D. Germline values: CDR1 DFQATT, CDR2 SNEGSKA (reference sequence). V dropped 6 bases and J dropped 1 base, with 6 bases sitting between them. The CDR3 sequence is 11 residues long. The CDR3 nucleotides read TGCAGTGCAGGGCAGAACACTGAAGCTTTCTTT. Its protein product is CSAGQNTEAFF.

The chain links TRBV7-9 to TRBJ2-7; possibly TRBD2 for D (6 bases). Germline V gene lookup returns CDR1 SEHNR and CDR2 FQNEAQ (reference sequence). The CDR3 runs to 18 residues. V lost 1 base and J 2 bases, leaving 21 bases between the germline ends. The CDR3 sequence is CASSLGSFGGPLTYEQYF. CDR3 coding DNA: TGTGCCAGCAGCTTAGGAAGCTTCGGGGGTCCCTTGACCTACGAGCAGTACTTC.

The J gene is TRBJ1-5, the V gene TRBV6-6; D gene ambiguous. Trimming pared 1 base from V and 7 bases from J, leaving 14 bases between. Germline CDR1 and CDR2: MNHNY and SVGAGI (reference sequence). The CDR3 extends over 15 amino acids. DNA of the CDR3: TGTGCCAGCAGTTACTATACGGGAATGCCCCAGCCCCAGCATTTT. This gives the protein CASSYYTGMPQPQHF.

The chain joins TRBV28 to TRBJ1-2; D unresolved. CDR1 and CDR2 from the germline V gene are MDHEN and SYDVKM. V was clipped by 4 bases and J by 4 bases, with 7 bases between them. CDR3 length: 12 amino acids. The CDR3 spells CASSSNTYGYTF. CDR3 nucleotides: TGTGCCAGCAGTTCGAACACCTATGGCTACACCTTC.

The genes are TRBV11-2 and TRBJ1-2; D is unclear. Trimming cost V 6 bases and J 3 bases, with 17 bases left between them. CDR3 length: 15 amino acids. Germline V lookup: CDR1 SGHAT, CDR2 FQNNGV. CDR3 DNA sequence: TGTGCCAGCAGTTATGGACGGCTCACGGACTATGGCTACACCTTC. Its protein is CASSYGRLTDYGYTF.

This clonotype was counted a few times. The chain joins TRBV7-2 to TRBJ1-1; 7 nucleotides align to TRBD1. There are 15 residues in the CDR3. The J segment lost 1 base and the V segment lost 5 bases, leaving 7 bases of the junction unmatched. CDR1 SGHTA and CDR2 FQGNSA come from the germline V gene. CDR3 in DNA: TGTGCCAGCAGCCTCGAAGGGGGCAAGAACACTGAAGCTTTCTTT. Translated: CASSLEGGKNTEAFF.

The chain's CDR3 is CASSLVGAYEQYF. As DNA, the CDR3 is TGTGCCAGCAGCTTAGTTGGGGCCTACGAGCAGTACTTC. The V gene is TRBV7-9, the J gene TRBJ2-7; the D is unclear. The ends were cut back, 1 base at V and 2 bases at J, with 6 bases in the middle. The CDR3 is 13 amino acids. Germline V lookup: CDR1 SEHNR, CDR2 FQNEAQ (reference sequence).

The chain uses TRBV18 and TRBJ2-1; D unclear. The germline V and J ends were trimmed by 2 bases and 4 bases, with 9 bases remaining between them. The germline V gene encodes CDR1 KGHSH and CDR2 LQKENI. This CDR3 contains 14 residues. CDR3 protein: CASSPVPDYNEQFF. CDR3 in DNA: TGTGCCAGCTCACCAGTTCCGGATTACAATGAGCAGTTCTTC. The whole variable domain, remainder taken from reference TRBV18 and TRBJ2-1, is NAGVMQNPRHLVRRRGQEARLRCSPMKGHSHVYWYRQLPEEGLKFMVYLQKENIIDESGMPKERFSAEFPKEGPSILRIQQVVRGDSAAYFCASSPVPDYNEQFFGPGTRLTVL.

The chain carries TRBV9 and TRBJ1-3; 7 nucleotides agree with TRBD1. This CDR3 is built from 15 residues. V trimming: 4 bases; J trimming: 2 bases; junction bases outside the gene matches: 6. CDR1 SGDLS and CDR2 YYNGEE come from the germline V gene. The CDR3, as DNA: TGTGCCAGCAGCTCCCGAGACAGGGCTGGAAACACCATATATTTT. It codes for CASSSRDRAGNTIYF.

The chain links TRBV6-5 to TRBJ1-1; D is unresolved. V shed 4 bases and J shed 1 base, with 7 bases lying between them. CDR1 is MNHEY and CDR2 is SVGAGI in the germline V gene. The CDR3 sequence is 13 residues long. The CDR3 coding sequence is TGTGCCAGCAGTTCGCCTAAGAACACTGAAGCTTTCTTT. Translated: CASSSPKNTEAFF.

This clonotype was counted between two and nine times. The chain recombines TRBV9 with TRBJ2-7; maybe TRBD2 (6 bases). Per germline, CDR1 SGDLS and CDR2 YYNGEE. V was clipped by 2 bases and J by 3 bases, with 15 bases between them. This CDR3 region has 15 residues. CDR3 nucleotides: TGTGCCAGCAGCGTTGGTACGGGAGTAGGCTACGAGCAGTACTTC. This sequence encodes CASSVGTGVGYEQYF.

Concerning this clonotype itself: The junction departs from germline at one end; a sequencing error may be responsible. The rearrangement links TRBV10-2 to TRBJ1-1; TRBD1 is a possible D gene (5 bases). The CDR3 is made up of 15 amino acids. Germline loops: CDR1 WSHSY, CDR2 SAAADI. In DNA form, the CDR3 reads TGCGTCAGCAGGGCCTTCAGGCAGACGCGGACTGAAGCTTTCTTT. Residues: CVSRAFRQTRTEAFF.

The table lists this clonotype with a few counts. V is TRBV21-1 and J is TRBJ1-5; TRBD1, the table's D call, lacks a check against the DNA. TRBV21-1 is designated a pseudogene. The CDR3 runs to 13 residues. The CDR3 coding sequence is TGTGCCAGCAGCGGCCCCAGGGGTCAGCCCCAGCATTTT. Translation gives CASSGPRGQPQHF.

The rearrangement links TRBV7-9 to TRBJ2-3; no definite D call. V lost 8 bases and J 0 bases, leaving 9 bases between the germline ends. From germline, CDR1 is SEHNR and CDR2 FQNEAQ (reference sequence). This CDR3 contains 13 residues. The CDR3 reads CASHRASTDTQYF. CDR3 in DNA: TGTGCCAGCCACCGCGCTAGCACAGATACGCAGTATTTT.

The V call is TRBV5-1, the J call TRBJ2-1; 7 positions match TRBD2. V trimming: 2 bases; J trimming: 0 bases; junction bases outside the gene matches: 2. Germline assignment: CDR1 SGHRS and CDR2 YFSETQ. CDR3 length: 15 residues. The CDR3: CASSLLAISYNEQFF. CDR3 nucleotide sequence: TGCGCCAGCAGCTTACTAGCGATCTCCTACAATGAGCAGTTCTTC.

This clonotype was observed at least ten times. V and J are TRBV7-9 and TRBJ1-2; D is unclear. The CDR3 runs 14 residues. Per germline, CDR1 SEHNR and CDR2 FQNEAQ (reference sequence). Trimming pared 5 bases from V and 8 bases from J, leaving 18 bases between. CDR3 DNA sequence: TGTGCCAGCAGCCCTCGAGGCCTTCTATACGGCTACACCTTC. It yields the protein CASSPRGLLYGYTF.

This chain uses TRBV7-9 with TRBJ2-1; D remains unclear. V was trimmed by 8 bases and J by 0 bases, leaving 14 bases between them. The CDR3 loop spans 15 amino acids. The germline V gene has CDR1 SEHNR and CDR2 FQNEAQ (reference sequence). The DNA for the CDR3 is TGTGCCAGCCTCTCGAGCGCCAGCTCCTACAATGAGCAGTTCTTC. Translating gives CASLSSASSYNEQFF.

The chain joins TRBV9 to TRBJ2-7, with 8 bases lining up with TRBD2. J lost 1 base, V lost 3 bases, and 6 bases had no gene match. Germline V gene lookup returns CDR1 SGDLS and CDR2 YYNGEE. The CDR3 has 15 residues. CDR3 in amino acids: CASSAGGTPSYEQYF. The CDR3 DNA sequence: TGTGCCAGCAGCGCGGGGGGGACGCCTTCCTACGAGCAGTACTTC.